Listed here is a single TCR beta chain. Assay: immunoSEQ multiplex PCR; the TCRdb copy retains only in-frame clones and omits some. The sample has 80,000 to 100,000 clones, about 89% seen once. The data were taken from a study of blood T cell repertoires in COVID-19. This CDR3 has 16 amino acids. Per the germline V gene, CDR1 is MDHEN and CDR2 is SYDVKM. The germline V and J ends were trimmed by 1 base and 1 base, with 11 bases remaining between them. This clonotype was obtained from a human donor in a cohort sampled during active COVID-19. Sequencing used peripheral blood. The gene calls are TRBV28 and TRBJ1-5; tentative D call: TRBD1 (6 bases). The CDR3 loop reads CASSLSWQGSNQPQHF. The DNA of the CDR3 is TGTGCCAGCAGTTTATCCTGGCAGGGGAGCAATCAGCCCCAGCATTTT.